The next 9 T cell receptor beta chains were all read from a single sample in a study of blood T cell repertoires in COVID-19. Measured with immunoSEQ multiplex PCR; TCRdb has only the in-frame clones, and not every one. The sample has roughly 100,000 clones, approximately 80% seen once; the top ten hold 4% to 6%. Input material: peripheral blood. These receptor sequences come from a man of 80 years or more with COVID-19, enrolled during active disease.

CDR3 residues: CSVGSRAGEPQHF. The CDR3, as DNA: TGCAGCGTTGGAAGCAGGGCTGGTGAGCCCCAGCATTTT. The chain joins TRBV29-1 to TRBJ1-5; D is possibly TRBD1 (5 bases). Trimming stripped 4 bases from V and 8 bases from J, with 15 bases between. Germline V gives CDR1 SQVTM, CDR2 ANQGSEA. This CDR3 region has 13 residues.

The sample holds one count of this clone. The V call is TRBV7-2, the J call TRBJ2-7; possibly TRBD2 for D (7 bases). The CDR3 contains 16 residues. Trimming took 5 bases from V and 7 from J, leaving 24 bases between them. CDR1 and CDR2 from the germline V gene are SGHTA and FQGNSA. In DNA, the CDR3 is TGTGCCAGCAGCAACCCTCGGGGGGCCCTAGGGAGGGAGCAGTACTTC. It encodes CASSNPRGALGREQYF. The full variable domain, completed using reference TRBV7-2 and TRBJ2-7, is GAGVSQSPSNKVTEKGKDVELRCDPISGHTALYWYRQSLGQGLEFLIYFQGNSAPDKSGLPSDRFSAERTGGSVSTLTIQRTQQEDSAVYLCASSNPRGALGREQYFGPGTRLTVT.

This clone was seen a handful of times. This sequence joins TRBV29-1 and TRBJ1-1; 9 nucleotides line up with TRBD1. CDR1 SQVTM and CDR2 ANQGSEA come from the germline V gene. CDR3 length: 13 residues. With 3 bases clipped from V and 6 bases from J, the junction kept 5 bases outside the gene matches. The CDR3 sequence: CSVDRTGAPEAFF. DNA for the CDR3: TGCAGCGTTGACCGGACAGGGGCCCCTGAAGCTTTCTTT.

The rearrangement uses TRBV5-4 and TRBJ2-2, with D unresolved. The germline V gene encodes CDR1 SGHNT and CDR2 YYREEE (reference sequence). V lost 3 bases and J lost 8, with 11 bases in between. This CDR3 contains 13 residues. The CDR3, as DNA: TGTGCCAGCAGCTCCCAGGCTGGTGGGGAGCTGTTTTTT. Translating it yields CASSSQAGGELFF.

DNA for the CDR3: TGCAGTGCTAGTTCGCCAGCGGGAGTTTTTGAGACCCAGTACTTC. Translation: CSASSPAGVFETQYF. J is TRBJ2-5 and V is TRBV20-1; 8 nucleotides align to TRBD2. Germline CDR1 and CDR2: DFQATT and SNEGSKA (reference sequence). The CDR3 consists of 15 residues. V lost 3 bases and J lost 5; bases outside the gene matches: 11.

The rearrangement uses TRBV29-1 and TRBJ2-3; D is perhaps TRBD2 (6 bases). The germline CDR1 and CDR2 sequences are SQVTM and ANQGSEA. V was clipped by 3 bases and J by 2 bases, with 9 bases between them. This CDR3 is built from 13 residues. CDR3 coding DNA: TGCAGCGTTGAGCGGGACTCCACAGATACGCAGTATTTT. It is translated as CSVERDSTDTQYF.

This chain connects TRBV11-2 to TRBJ2-3; possibly TRBD2 for D (5 bases). This CDR3 spans 15 amino acids. V was pared by 2 bases and J by 4 bases, with 13 bases between. CDR1 is SGHAT, CDR2 FQNNGV, per germline. In DNA form, the CDR3 reads TGTGCCAGCAGCTTATACCCTAGCTTCCCAGATACGCAGTATTTT. As protein: CASSLYPSFPDTQYF.

The chain joins TRBV6-5 to TRBJ1-1; TRBD1 aligns across 7 bases. The CDR3 covers 13 residues. V shed 2 bases, J shed 8 bases, and the junction held 5 bases outside the gene matches. Germline V gene lookup returns CDR1 MNHEY and CDR2 SVGAGI. Here the CDR3 reads CASSYGLTGEAFF. CDR3 sequence (DNA): TGTGCCAGCAGTTACGGTCTGACAGGGGAAGCTTTCTTT.

This chain joins TRBV18 and TRBJ1-3; 9 positions match TRBD1. Trimming at V came to 3 bases and at J to 1 base, leaving 1 base not matched to a gene. This CDR3 comprises 15 residues. The germline V gene encodes CDR1 KGHSH and CDR2 LQKENI. The DNA of the CDR3 is TGTGCCAGCTCACCGACAGGGGGATCTGGAAACACCATATATTTT. It codes for CASSPTGGSGNTIYF.